Listed below are T cell receptor beta chains from one sample, sequenced in a study of T-cell memory formation after mild COVID-19. TCRdb ran MiXCR on the 5' RACE reads and lists one entry per CDR3 protein. The repertoire holds 300,000 or so distinct CDR3 sequences, with 15% to 20% as singletons. Sequenced input: PBMCs or a T cell subset sorted from them (not recorded which). The receptors originated from a man between 18 and 35 years old who had mild COVID-19 (a few samples of this study predate the infection). Cell type and time point are not known. CDR3s include the opening cysteine and the closing phenylalanine or tryptophan. D genes are given only for firm matches. Some rows have no size entry. The others give once, few or many, or a class for an expanded clone.

TRBV20-1	few	TRBJ1-1	NA	CSVSPMNTEAFF	TGCAGTGTCTCCCCTATGAACACTGAAGCTTTCTTT
TRBV7-2	NA	TRBJ2-3	TRBD2	CASSPRTSGELDTQYF	TGTGCCAGCAGTCCGCGGACTAGCGGGGAACTAGATACGCAGTATTTT
TRBV18	NA	TRBJ1-5	NA	CASSGRGQPQHF	TGTGCCAGCTCGGGAAGGGGACAGCCCCAGCATTTT
TRBV4-3	few	TRBJ2-2	TRBD1	CASSQDRARGPAGELFF	TGCGCCAGCAGCCAAGACAGGGCCAGGGGGCCCGCCGGGGAGCTGTTTTTT
TRBV27	NA	TRBJ2-1	TRBD2	CASRASGVGRRFF	TGTGCCAGCAGGGCTAGCGGGGTGGGACGTCGGTTCTTC
TRBV2	few	TRBJ2-1	TRBD2	CASSERGGRSYNEQFF	TGTGCCAGCAGTGAACGGGGGGGCCGCTCCTACAATGAGCAGTTCTTC
TRBV28	NA	TRBJ2-5	NA	CASNMGLGGRGETQYF	TGTGCCAGCAACATGGGTCTCGGGGGGCGCGGAGAGACCCAGTACTTC
TRBV6-1	NA	TRBJ2-7	TRBD1	CASSRQGPQQYF	TGTGCCAGCAGTCGACAGGGACCTCAGCAGTACTTC
TRBV5-1	NA	TRBJ1-3	NA	CASSLEGLMNTIYF	TGCGCCAGCAGCTTGGAAGGTCTGATGAACACCATATATTTT
TRBV10-3	NA	TRBJ2-5	TRBD2	CAISSTSGVSETQYF	TGTGCCATCAGCTCCACTAGCGGGGTATCAGAGACCCAGTACTTC
TRBV6-6	few	TRBJ1-4	NA	CASSSLRGRAVKELFF	TGTGCCAGCAGTTCCCTCCGAGGGAGGGCAGTGAAGGAACTGTTTTTT
TRBV6-6	few	TRBJ1-2	NA	CASSYEELARDGYTF	TGTGCCAGCAGTTACGAAGAGCTGGCCCGGGATGGCTACACCTTC
TRBV7-6	many	TRBJ2-3	NA	CASSQGRGPDTQYF	TGTGCCAGCAGCCAGGGACGTGGGCCAGATACGCAGTATTTT
TRBV6-5	NA	TRBJ2-2	TRBD2	CASSSPLAGKGTGELFF	TGTGCCAGCAGTTCCCCTCTAGCGGGGAAAGGCACCGGGGAGCTGTTTTTT
TRBV7-2	NA	TRBJ2-5	NA	CASSLFEPGETQYF	TGTGCCAGCAGCTTATTTGAGCCCGGGGAGACCCAGTACTTC
TRBV4-1	many	TRBJ2-4	NA	CASSRTQGLNNIQYF	TGCGCCAGCAGCCGAACCCAGGGGCTGAACAACATTCAGTACTTC
TRBV28	many	TRBJ2-2	NA	CASSLTDRGLGELFF	TGTGCCAGCAGTTTGACTGACCGGGGGCTCGGGGAGCTGTTTTTT
TRBV7-2	few	TRBJ2-5	NA	CASSLGFEETQYF	TGTGCCAGTAGCTTAGGGTTCGAGGAGACCCAGTACTTC
TRBV7-2	NA	TRBJ2-5	TRBD2	CASSLSGGARRETQYF	TGTGCCAGCAGCTTGAGCGGGGGGGCCAGGAGAGAGACCCAGTACTTC
TRBV5-4	few	TRBJ2-1	TRBD1	CASRDWTGLNEQFF	TGTGCCAGCAGGGATTGGACAGGGCTGAATGAGCAGTTCTTC
TRBV24-1	NA	TRBJ2-2	NA	CATSVNTGELFF	TGTGCCACCAGTGTGAACACCGGGGAGCTGTTTTTT
TRBV7-6	few	TRBJ2-2	NA	CASSNSPNTGELFF	TGTGCCAGCAGCAACAGCCCGAACACCGGGGAGCTGTTTTTT
TRBV28	NA	TRBJ1-2	NA	CASSLDSVAREHGYTF	TGTGCCAGCAGCCTCGACAGCGTTGCCAGAGAACATGGCTACACCTTC
TRBV6-2/TRBV6-3	many	TRBJ2-1	NA	CASSLIGASAGEQFF	TGTGCCAGCAGCCTTATAGGGGCTAGCGCGGGTGAGCAGTTCTTC
TRBV5-1	many	TRBJ2-1	NA	CASSLGGVSYNEQFF	TGCGCCAGCAGCTTGGGGGGGGTCTCCTACAATGAGCAGTTCTTC
TRBV15	many	TRBJ2-5	TRBD2	CATSRRETSGQETQYF	TGTGCCACCAGCAGAAGAGAGACTAGCGGCCAGGAGACCCAGTACTTC
TRBV11-3	NA	TRBJ2-1	TRBD2	CASSLAGLAGAEQFF	TGTGCCAGCAGCTTAGCCGGGCTAGCGGGGGCTGAGCAGTTCTTC
TRBV20-1	few	TRBJ1-2	NA	CSARERAEQYGYTF	TGCAGTGCTAGAGAAAGGGCGGAACAGTATGGCTACACCTTC
TRBV6-5	few	TRBJ1-4	TRBD1	CASSYSDRVNEKLFF	TGTGCCAGCAGTTACTCCGACAGGGTTAATGAAAAACTGTTTTTT
TRBV11-2	few	TRBJ2-1	TRBD1	CASSFFVDGGQGAKNEQFF	TGTGCCAGCAGCTTTTTCGTGGATGGGGGACAGGGGGCGAAGAATGAGCAGTTCTTC
TRBV7-2	many	TRBJ1-1	TRBD1	CASSRDRFFTEAFF	TGTGCCAGCAGCCGGGACAGATTTTTCACTGAAGCTTTCTTT
TRBV4-1	few	TRBJ1-3	NA	CASSQGNDLDRNTIYF	TGCGCCAGCAGCCAAGGGAATGACCTCGACAGAAACACCATATATTTT
TRBV20-1	NA	TRBJ2-7	NA	CSARDVTYEQYF	TGCAGTGCTAGAGATGTCACCTACGAGCAGTACTTC
TRBV7-9	NA	TRBJ1-2	NA	CASSRPAPRGYTF	TGTGCCAGCAGTCGACCGGCACCGCGCGGCTACACCTTC
TRBV6-5	few	TRBJ2-5	TRBD2	CASSYRVERGLPQETQYF	TGTGCCAGCAGTTACCGGGTAGAGCGGGGTCTACCCCAAGAGACCCAGTACTTC
TRBV7-6	NA	TRBJ2-3	TRBD1	CASSTTGVGADTQYF	TGTGCCAGCAGCACCACAGGGGTCGGGGCAGATACGCAGTATTTT
TRBV6-5	NA	TRBJ2-7	TRBD2	CASSYLAGPYEQYF	TGTGCCAGCAGTTACCTAGCGGGGCCCTACGAGCAGTACTTC
TRBV4-3	many	TRBJ1-1	NA	CASSQDRNTEAFF	TGCGCCAGCAGCCAAGATCGGAACACTGAAGCTTTCTTT
TRBV7-3	many	TRBJ2-3	TRBD2	CASSSGGRVDTQYF	TGTGCCAGCTCTAGCGGGGGGCGCGTAGATACGCAGTATTTT
TRBV4-1	few	TRBJ1-5	NA	CASSQEPEANQPQHF	TGCGCCAGCAGCCAAGAGCCAGAGGCGAATCAGCCCCAGCATTTT
TRBV20-1	NA	TRBJ2-4	TRBD2	CSATGLAGVQNIQYF	TGCAGTGCCACAGGACTAGCGGGGGTCCAAAACATTCAGTACTTC
TRBV7-2	NA	TRBJ1-3	NA	CASSIMVSGNTIYF	TGTGCCAGCAGCATCATGGTATCCGGAAACACCATATATTTT
TRBV7-3	NA	TRBJ2-1	NA	CASETYNEQFF	TGTGCCAGCGAGACTTACAATGAGCAGTTCTTC
TRBV18	NA	TRBJ1-2	TRBD1	CASSRQSGQGRDGYTF	TGTGCCAGCTCCCGGCAGAGTGGACAGGGACGTGATGGCTACACCTTC
TRBV4-1	NA	TRBJ2-5	TRBD1	CASSQTGGVETQYF	TGCGCCAGCAGCCAGACAGGGGGCGTAGAGACCCAGTACTTC
TRBV5-1	many	TRBJ2-3	TRBD2	CASSVLSGDTDTQYF	TGCGCCAGCAGCGTACTTAGCGGGGACACAGATACGCAGTATTTT
TRBV24-1	many	TRBJ2-5	NA	CATSDPTGIQETQYF	TGTGCCACCAGTGATCCCACGGGGATACAAGAGACCCAGTACTTC
TRBV25-1	NA	TRBJ1-2	NA	CASSEVNKEYYHGYTF	TGTGCCAGCAGTGAGGTTAACAAGGAGTACTATCATGGCTACACCTTC